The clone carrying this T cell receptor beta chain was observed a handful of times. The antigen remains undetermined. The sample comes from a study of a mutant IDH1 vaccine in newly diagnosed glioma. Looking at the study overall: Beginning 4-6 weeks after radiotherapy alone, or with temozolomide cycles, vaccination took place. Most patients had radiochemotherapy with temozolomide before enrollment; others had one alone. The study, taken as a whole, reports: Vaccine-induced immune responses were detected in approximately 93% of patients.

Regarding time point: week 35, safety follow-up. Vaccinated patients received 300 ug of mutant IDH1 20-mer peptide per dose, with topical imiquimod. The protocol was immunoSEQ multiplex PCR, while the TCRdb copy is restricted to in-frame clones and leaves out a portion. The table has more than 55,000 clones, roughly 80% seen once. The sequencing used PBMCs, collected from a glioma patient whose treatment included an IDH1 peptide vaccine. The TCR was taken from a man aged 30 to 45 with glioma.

CDR3 protein: CSVGTLYGYTF. CDR3 nucleotides: TGCAGCGTTGGGACTCTCTATGGCTACACCTTC. J is TRBJ1-2 and V is TRBV29-1; D remains unclear. The CDR3 extends over 11 amino acids. V was pared by 4 bases and J by 4 bases, with 7 bases between. Looked up from germline, CDR1 is SQVTM and CDR2 is ANQGSEA.